The TCR beta chain described here comes from a study of human T cells and chemical hapten exposure. Extraction yielded total RNA from whole blood (unfractionated). V was trimmed by 6 bases and J by 5 bases, leaving 19 bases between them. CDR3 length: 16 residues. In germline, CDR1 is SEHNR, CDR2 FQNEAQ (reference sequence). Authors' methods: Per-sample TCR counts ranged from about 23,224 to 750,000, median roughly 87,000. TCRdb redid the calling of the 5' RACE reads with MiXCR, one entry per CDR3 protein. These V and J calls are TCRdb output, not the study's own analysis. Here the sample spans under 150,000 distinct CDR3 sequences, around 20% being singletons.

The receptor comes from a human donor in good health. This chain links TRBV7-9 with TRBJ1-4; a possible D gene is TRBD1 (6 bases). CDR3 region: CASRSPKQGGNEKLFF. The CDR3 nucleotides read TGTGCCAGCAGGTCACCGAAACAGGGAGGAAATGAAAAACTGTTTTTT.